This T cell receptor (beta chain) appears in the sequencing data of a study of Graves' ophthalmopathy and Graves' hyperthyroidism. RNA transcripts were the template, and TCR beta CDR3 regions were amplified from them. Second-round multiplex PCR came after first-round RT-PCR with HTBI primers. One entry per CDR3 protein, called by TCRdb with MiXCR from the multiplex PCR reads. The table shows roughly 410,000 distinct CDR3 sequences, with approximately 15% occurring only once. This CDR3 region has 15 residues. With 0 bases removed from V and 0 bases from J, the gap between germline ends came to 10 bases. Germline loops: CDR1 SGHRS, CDR2 YFSETQ. In its sample, this clonotype was seen many times.

The chain has TRBV5-1 and TRBJ2-7; weak D call: TRBD2 (5 bases). What was sequenced was peripheral blood. The source is a woman aged 18 to 35 with stable Graves' hyperthyroidism. CDR3 in amino acids: CASSLADGVSYEQYF. The CDR3 DNA reads as TGCGCCAGCAGCTTGGCCGACGGGGTCTCCTACGAGCAGTACTTC.